The next 19 T cell receptor beta chains were all read from a single sample in a study of cytomegalovirus exposure and HLA in healthy donors. Both 60 Vbeta primers and 13 Jbeta primers went into the PCR. Sequencing was performed with immunoSEQ multiplex PCR; in TCRdb, only in-frame clones are kept and a portion is missing. The sample has approximately 170,000 clones, approximately 76% seen once. Source material: PBMCs. The receptors come from a woman aged 18-30 years in good health and CMV-seropositive.

The chain recombines TRBV9 with TRBJ2-3; weak D call: TRBD2 (5 bases). V was clipped by 1 base and J by 1 base, with 16 bases between them. CDR1 is SGDLS and CDR2 is YYNGEE in the germline V gene. CDR3 size: 17 residues. This chain's CDR3 is CASSVRPLAGGTDTQYF. CDR3 nucleotides: TGTGCCAGCAGCGTACGTCCCCTGGCCGGGGGCACAGATACGCAGTATTTT.

This chain uses TRBV11-2 with TRBJ1-1; D is undetermined. The CDR3 covers 14 residues. V dropped 5 bases and J dropped 3 bases, with 13 bases sitting between them. Germline CDR1 and CDR2: SGHAT and FQNNGV. CDR3 nucleotide sequence: TGTGCCAGCAGCCGCTTCGTTGCGGACACTGAAGCTTTCTTT. Its protein is CASSRFVADTEAFF. The whole variable domain, remainder taken from reference TRBV11-2 and TRBJ1-1, is EAGVAQSPRYKIIEKRQSVAFWCNPISGHATLYWYQQILGQGPKLLIQFQNNGVVDDSQLPKDRFSAERLKGVDSTLKIQPAKLEDSAVYLCASSRFVADTEAFFGQGTRLTVV.

There are a few counts of this clone. The V and J genes are TRBV30 and TRBJ1-6, with D maybe TRBD1 (6 bases). Germline V lookup: CDR1 GTSNPN, CDR2 SVGIG (reference sequence). The CDR3 covers 17 residues. V lost 3 bases, J lost 8 bases, and 23 bases lay in between. The CDR3 DNA reads TGTGCCTGGAGAAAGATCGGCAGGGGCCCCTGGGATTCACCCCTCCACTTT. Its translation: CAWRKIGRGPWDSPLHF.

This chain connects TRBV7-9 to TRBJ2-1, with D maybe TRBD1 (5 bases). The CDR3 sequence is 13 residues long. Trimming removed 1 base from V and 10 bases from J, with 11 bases in between. CDR1 is SEHNR, CDR2 FQNEAQ, per germline (reference sequence). The CDR3 DNA follows: TGTGCCAGCAGCTTAGTCCAGGGAAGCGAGCAGTTCTTC. It specifies CASSLVQGSEQFF.

The genes are TRBV19 and TRBJ2-3, with 8 bases aligning to TRBD1. CDR1 is LNHDA and CDR2 is SQIVND in the germline V gene (reference sequence). The junction had 13 bases not matched to a gene; V was cut back by 0 bases and J by 8 bases. This CDR3 has 17 amino acids. CDR3 residues: CASSIDLPRGRRRTQYF. The CDR3 bases are TGTGCCAGTAGTATAGATCTCCCCAGGGGGCGCCGGCGTACGCAGTATTTT.

The rearrangement uses TRBV10-3 and TRBJ2-7; 7 bases fit TRBD1. Germline CDR1 reads ENHRY; CDR2 reads SYGVKD. The CDR3 extends over 14 amino acids. Germline trimming cut 6 bases from V and 0 bases from J; bases unmatched to any gene: 5. CDR3 sequence reads: CAIRGTESSYEQYF. For the CDR3, the DNA is TGTGCCATCAGGGGGACAGAGAGCTCCTACGAGCAGTACTTC.

This clone has only one observation. The CDR3 loop is CASSSGTGTREVRNEQFF. The CDR3 coding sequence is TGCGCCAGCAGCTCCGGGACAGGGACGAGGGAGGTGCGGAATGAGCAGTTCTTC. This sequence joins TRBV5-1 and TRBJ2-1; 9 nucleotides match TRBD1. CDR1 is SGHRS and CDR2 is YFSETQ in the germline V gene. This CDR3 has 18 residues. Trimming at V came to 3 bases and at J to 7 bases, leaving 17 bases not matched to a gene.

The chain recombines TRBV11-3 with TRBJ2-5; tentatively, D is TRBD1 (9 bases). Looked up from germline, CDR1 is SGHNT and CDR2 is YENEEA. V shed 5 bases and J shed 5 bases, with 21 bases lying between them. This CDR3 contains 16 residues. CDR3 sequence reads: CASSPGTGRGVETQYF. DNA of the CDR3: TGTGCCAGCAGCCCAGGGACAGGGCGGGGGGTCGAGACCCAGTACTTC. The complete variable domain, with remaining parts taken from reference TRBV11-3 and TRBJ2-5, reads EAGVVQSPRYKIIEKKQPVAFWCNPISGHNTLYWYLQNLGQGPELLIRYENEEAVDDSQLPKDRFSAERLKGVDSTLKIQPAELGDSAVYLCASSPGTGRGVETQYFGPGTRLLVL.

The chain is built from TRBV18 and TRBJ2-1; D is perhaps TRBD1 (6 bases). CDR1 is KGHSH and CDR2 is LQKENI in the germline V gene. V lost 1 base, J lost 8 bases, and 15 bases lay in between. CDR3 length: 15 residues. The CDR3 nucleotides are TGTGCCAGCTCACCACAGGGCAGGGGAAGCGATGAGCAGTTCTTC. It is translated as CASSPQGRGSDEQFF.

V gene TRBV4-3 combines with J gene TRBJ2-3; 8 bases agree with TRBD2. V shed 4 bases, J shed 6 bases, and the junction held 18 bases outside the gene matches. CDR3 length: 18 residues. The germline V gene has CDR1 LGHNA and CDR2 YSLEER. CDR3 nucleotides: TGCGCCAGCAGCCCGCATCAGAAAACCGGGACTAGTGTGGATACGCAGTATTTT. Residues: CASSPHQKTGTSVDTQYF.

The chain has TRBV25-1 and TRBJ2-5; no clear D gene. Per the germline V gene, CDR1 is MGHDK and CDR2 is SYGVNS. V lost 8 bases, J lost 0 bases, and 13 bases lay in between. The CDR3 loop spans 14 amino acids. As DNA, the CDR3 is TGTGCCAGCGGTAAACACGGGTACCAAGAGACCCAGTACTTC. Translated, it gives CASGKHGYQETQYF.

This clone is medium-sized within its sample. The chain combines TRBV4-3 with TRBJ2-7; 9 bases are shared with TRBD2. Germline-derived CDR1 and CDR2 are LGHNA and YSLEER. Trimming at V came to 0 bases and at J to 4 bases, leaving 4 bases not matched to a gene. CDR3 length: 15 residues. In DNA form, the CDR3 reads TGCGCCAGCAGCCAAGATCGGGCGGGGGGGTACGAGCAGTACTTC. It is translated as CASSQDRAGGYEQYF.

This clone showed up just once. The J gene is TRBJ2-1, the V gene TRBV4-3, with D perhaps TRBD2 (6 bases). The V end was cut by 4 bases, the J end by 7 bases, with 11 bases between. Germline CDR1 is LGHNA and CDR2 is YSLEER. The length of the CDR3 is 13 residues. CDR3 in DNA: TGCGCCAGCAGCCTACTAGGAGGGAATGAGCAGTTCTTC. Translated, it gives CASSLLGGNEQFF.

This chain uses TRBV2 with TRBJ1-2; TRBD1 matches 9 bases. The CDR3 runs 13 residues. Germline CDR1 reads SNHLY; CDR2 reads FYNNEI. V lost 7 bases and J lost 7; bases outside the gene matches: 7. The CDR3 DNA follows: TGTGCCAGCAAAGACAGGGGGGTGGGTGGCTACACCTTC. Encoded protein: CASKDRGVGGYTF.

The V call is TRBV5-1, the J call TRBJ1-2, with no clear D. V was trimmed by 1 base and J by 4 bases, leaving 14 bases between them. Germline assignment: CDR1 SGHRS and CDR2 YFSETQ. The CDR3 sequence is 15 residues long. CDR3 protein: CASSLLGSGIYGYTF. Written as DNA, the CDR3 is TGCGCCAGCAGCTTGTTAGGTTCCGGGATCTATGGCTACACCTTC.

Only one count was recorded for this clone. The chain employs TRBV7-3 and TRBJ2-3; perhaps TRBD2 as D (7 bases). The germline V gene encodes CDR1 SGHTA and CDR2 FQGTGA. V was shortened by 0 bases and J by 4 bases, with 11 bases between the two germline ends. The length of the CDR3 is 15 residues. This CDR3 is CASSLTPGGPDTQYF. CDR3 coding DNA: TGTGCCAGCAGCTTAACCCCGGGGGGCCCAGATACGCAGTATTTT. The full variable domain, with the rest looked up from reference TRBV7-3 and TRBJ2-3, is GAGVSQTPSNKVTEKGKYVELRCDPISGHTALYWYRQSLGQGPEFLIYFQGTGAADDSGLPNDRFFAVRPEGSVSTLKIQRTERGDSAVYLCASSLTPGGPDTQYFGPGTRLTVL.

The CDR3 loop is CASAPLGPPGEQYF. The CDR3 DNA is TGTGCCAGTGCCCCATTAGGACCGCCGGGGGAGCAGTACTTC. The chain carries TRBV18 and TRBJ2-7, with D perhaps matching TRBD2 (5 bases). Trimming pared 9 bases from V and 7 bases from J, leaving 22 bases between. The CDR3 sequence is 14 residues long. The germline CDR1 and CDR2 sequences are KGHSH and LQKENI.

The chain is built from TRBV4-1 and TRBJ1-1, with 11 bases aligning to TRBD1. CDR1 is MGHRA, CDR2 YSYEKL, per germline. V was clipped by 5 bases and J by 7 bases; unmatched bases: 3. CDR3 length: 13 residues. CDR3 coding DNA: TGCGCCAGCAGCGCCGGGACAGGGGGTGAAGCTTTCTTT. Its translation: CASSAGTGGEAFF.

The chain uses TRBV19 and TRBJ2-5; TRBD1 matches 11 bases. This CDR3 has 14 residues. J lost 9 bases, V lost 3 bases, and 6 bases had no gene match. Germline V lookup: CDR1 LNHDA, CDR2 SQIVND (reference sequence). Here the CDR3 DNA reads TGTGCCAGTAGTATTACGGGACAGGGGGAGGCCCAGTACTTC. Its translation: CASSITGQGEAQYF.